The 27 T cell receptor beta chains reported below all come from one sample, sequenced in a study of T cell clonality in common variable immunodeficiency. The method was immunoSEQ multiplex PCR; TCRdb's version includes in-frame clones alone and lacks a portion of them. In total the sample includes 35,000 to 55,000 clones, none of them seen once. The sequenced sample consisted of peripheral blood mononuclear cells. These receptors originate from a person between 18 and 69 years old in good health.

There are many counts of this clone. The read terminates 3 residues ahead of where the CDR3 ends, so the germline J gene completes it. The same CDR3 arises from other DNA sequences in this sample as well. The chain employs TRBV19 and TRBJ1-1, with D possibly matching TRBD1 (5 bases). This CDR3 has 14 amino acids. The germline gives CDR1 LNHDA, CDR2 SQIVND (reference sequence). CDR3 bases read: TGTGCCAGTAGTATTTCAGGGCTACTCTCCGAA. It yields the protein CASSISGLLSE. The whole CDR3 protein reads CASSISGLLSEAFF.

This clone was detected ten times or more. The read ends 3 residues shy of where the CDR3 ends; the end is completed using the germline J gene. V usage is TRBV5-1 and J usage is TRBJ1-2, with TRBD1 matching 8 bases. There are 15 residues in the CDR3. In germline, CDR1 is SGHRS, CDR2 YFSETQ. The part of the CDR3 DNA that was read is TGCGCCAGCAGCCCTGAGCTACAGGGGGTAATAGGC. Translating gives CASSPELQGVIG. The full CDR3 sequence reads CASSPELQGVIGYTF.

This clone was found many times. Read data end 3 residues before the CDR3 end; the end is taken from the germline J gene. V and J are TRBV5-4 and TRBJ2-1; 8 bases line up with TRBD1. The CDR3 covers 14 residues. CDR1 and CDR2 (germline): SGHNT, YYREEE (reference sequence). The ends lost 0 bases at V and 8 bases at J; junction bases unmatched: 4. The DNA read from the CDR3 is TGTGCCAGCAGCTTGGAGGACAGGGTCCATGAG. Translated: CASSLEDRVHE. The full-length CDR3 reads as CASSLEDRVHEQFF.

This clone has a count of ten or more. This CDR3 is CASDDRDSLQETQYF. CDR3 DNA, as far as it was read: TGTGCCAGCGATGACCGGGACAGCCTCCAAGAGACC. V and J are TRBV7-6 and TRBJ2-5; 7 bases agree with TRBD1. With the read ending 3 residues before the CDR3 end, the germline J gene is used to fill in that end. Losses at the gene ends were 8 bases for V and 1 base for J; bases not matched to a gene: 10. This CDR3 is built from 15 residues. CDR1 and CDR2 (germline): SGHVS, FNYEAQ.

This clone has at least ten counts. The observed sequence ends 3 residues before the CDR3 terminus, with the missing tail filled in from the germline J gene. The chain combines TRBV4-1 with TRBJ1-4, with a possible D match to TRBD1 (5 bases). The CDR3 has 14 residues. V was clipped by 4 bases and J by 0 bases, with 6 bases between them. The germline V gene has CDR1 MGHRA and CDR2 YSYEKL. The sequenced CDR3 bases are TGCGCCAGCAGCCGACAGACAACTAATGAAAAA. Protein product: CASSRQTTNEK. The whole CDR3 reads CASSRQTTNEKLFF.

This clone was detected ten times or more. The DNA ends 3 residues before the CDR3 does, and the rest of the CDR3 is filled in from the germline J gene. This sequence joins TRBV19 and TRBJ2-6, with D hard to call. This CDR3 spans 13 amino acids. With 7 bases removed from V and 0 bases from J, the gap between germline ends came to 4 bases. Germline V gene sequence: CDR1 LNHDA, CDR2 SQIVND (reference sequence). Incomplete CDR3 DNA: TGTGCCAGTACCCGCTCTGGGGCCAACGTC. Protein product: CASTRSGANV. The CDR3 in full is CASTRSGANVLTF.

At least ten counts were recorded for this clone. The read falls 3 residues short of the CDR3 end, and the missing part is taken from the germline J gene. The rearrangement links TRBV7-7 to TRBJ1-1, with TRBD1 as a possible D gene (6 bases). The CDR3 totals 17 residues. V was pared by 1 base and J by 2 bases, with 17 bases between. The germline V gene encodes CDR1 SSHAT and CDR2 FNYEAQ (reference sequence). The covered CDR3 bases are TGTGCCAGCAGCTTAGAGGGGGTGCAGGGTAACAACACTGAA. Its translation is CASSLEGVQGNNTE. In full, the CDR3 is CASSLEGVQGNNTEAFF.

This clone has at least ten counts. The read ends 3 residues early relative to the CDR3; the germline J gene fills the gap. V and J are TRBV7-7 and TRBJ2-1, with a weak D call TRBD2 (6 bases). Germline lookup yields CDR1 SSHAT and CDR2 FNYEAQ (reference sequence). This CDR3 contains 14 residues. The ends were cut back, 5 bases at V and 7 bases at J, with 15 bases in the middle. This CDR3 is CASSAGSLWNEQFF. The CDR3 bases that were read are TGTGCCAGCAGCGCGGGGTCCCTTTGGAATGAG. The complete variable domain, with remaining parts taken from reference TRBV7-7 and TRBJ2-1, reads GAGVSQSPRYKVTKRGQDVTLRCDPISSHATLYWYQQALGQGPEFLTYFNYEAQPDKSGLPSDRFSAERPEGSISTLTIQRTEQRDSAMYRCASSAGSLWNEQFFGPGTRLTVL.

Ten or more counts support this clone. The read ends 3 residues before the CDR3 terminus; that terminus is restored from the germline J gene. The chain employs TRBV4-1 and TRBJ2-7, with TRBD1 matching 8 bases. Trimming took 1 base from V and 2 from J; bases not matched to a gene: 1. CDR1 and CDR2 from the germline V gene are MGHRA and YSYEKL. This CDR3 has 14 amino acids. The CDR3 bases that were read are TGCGCCAGCAGCCAAGGGACAGGGCCCTACGAG. As protein: CASSQGTGPYE. The full CDR3 sequence reads CASSQGTGPYEQYF.

In its sample, this clone was seen many times. From the germline J gene comes the end of the CDR3, since the read stops 3 residues before it. The V gene is TRBV4-2, the J gene TRBJ2-5, with 10 bases fitting TRBD2. In germline, CDR1 is LGHNA, CDR2 YNFKEQ. This CDR3 comprises 16 residues. V dropped 1 base and J dropped 5; count of bases not matched to a gene: 7. The DNA read from the CDR3 is TGTGCCAGCAGCCAAGCCAGCGGGGGGGCTCGGGAGACC. Protein sequence: CASSQASGGARET. The full-length CDR3 reads as CASSQASGGARETQYF.

Concerning this clone itself: Read sequence stops 3 residues before the CDR3 end, and the germline J gene provides the missing end. The chain uses TRBV19 and TRBJ1-5; no firm D call. The CDR3 sequence is 18 residues long. V lost 8 bases and J 2 bases, leaving 25 bases between the germline ends. Germline loops: CDR1 LNHDA, CDR2 SQIVND (reference sequence). CDR3 protein: CASGQSWIPTMRNQPQHF. The sequenced CDR3 bases are TGTGCCAGTGGCCAGTCCTGGATCCCTACTATGCGCAATCAGCCC.

In its sample, this clone was seen many times. The read ends 3 residues early relative to the CDR3; the germline J gene fills the gap. V gene TRBV12-5 combines with J gene TRBJ2-1, with 8 nucleotides matching TRBD2. The CDR3 consists of 15 residues. After removal of 6 bases from V and 8 bases from J, the junction contained 12 bases not matched to a gene. Looked up from germline, CDR1 is LGHNT and CDR2 is FRNRAP. The CDR3 loop reads CASGPGLAVSDEQFF. CDR3 DNA (partial): TGTGCTAGTGGCCCCGGACTAGCCGTTTCAGATGAG.

This clone was seen repeatedly, ten times or more. The read ends 3 residues early relative to the CDR3; the germline J gene fills the gap. The V call is TRBV4-2, the J call TRBJ2-2, with D perhaps TRBD2 (5 bases). Trimming removed 1 base at V and 3 bases at J, with 21 bases between. Germline CDR1 and CDR2: LGHNA and YNFKEQ. The CDR3 extends over 19 amino acids. The CDR3 is CASSQGPTSLGADTGELFF. The sequenced CDR3 bases are TGTGCCAGCAGCCAAGGCCCCACTTCCTTAGGAGCGGACACCGGGGAG.

In its sample, this clone was seen a few times. A much more abundant neighbour one base away suggests this may be a read error. Sequencing ends 3 residues short of the CDR3 end; the germline J gene provides the rest. The J gene is TRBJ1-6, the V gene TRBV6-1, with D unresolved. Between the trimmed V and J ends, which lost 2 bases and 4 bases, there was a span of 3 bases. Germline CDR1 MNHNS, CDR2 SASEGT. The CDR3 covers 13 residues. Here the CDR3 reads CASSEQYNSPLHF. CDR3 DNA, as far as it was read: TGTGCCAGCAGTGAACAATATAATTCACCC.

This clone was seen ten or more times. The read finishes 3 residues shy of the CDR3 end, and the germline J gene is used to complete it. The V gene is TRBV7-3, the J gene TRBJ1-2; no definite D call. CDR1 is SGHTA, CDR2 FQGTGA, per germline. This CDR3 comprises 15 residues. V shed 0 bases and J shed 4 bases, with 12 bases lying between them. This CDR3 reads CASSLTHTEPYGYTF. The covered CDR3 bases are TGTGCCAGCAGCTTAACTCATACAGAGCCCTATGGC.

This clone has ten or more counts. The DNA ends 3 residues before the CDR3 does, and the rest of the CDR3 is filled in from the germline J gene. The chain joins TRBV28 to TRBJ1-4; D is unclear. The CDR3 totals 15 residues. Germline CDR1 and CDR2: MDHEN and SYDVKM. Trimming left V 5 bases short and J 4 bases short, with 14 bases between. The sequenced CDR3 bases are TGTGCCAGCAGTAACCCGGACTGGGATAATGAAAAA. Its translation is CASSNPDWDNEK. The full CDR3 is CASSNPDWDNEKLFF.

This clone was detected many times. The read finishes 3 residues shy of the CDR3 end, and the germline J gene is used to complete it. This sequence joins TRBV7-8 and TRBJ2-2; no definite D call. Germline V gene lookup returns CDR1 SGHVS and CDR2 FQNEAQ. This CDR3 is 14 amino acids long. Trimming took off 2 bases at V and 4 bases at J, with 8 bases between the two ends. The sequenced part of the CDR3 DNA is TGTGCCAGCAGCTTATCTCCTAGCACCGGGGAG. Protein sequence: CASSLSPSTGE. The entire CDR3 protein is CASSLSPSTGELFF.

In its sample, this clone was seen many times. CDR3 DNA (partial): TGCAGTGCGCTCCAGGGAAACACC. Its protein is CSALQGNT. The whole CDR3 is CSALQGNTIYF. The chain links TRBV20-1 to TRBJ1-3; D remains unclear. The read stops 3 residues short of the end of the CDR3; the missing end is completed from the germline J gene. The V and J ends lost 6 bases and 4 bases respectively, with 7 bases between them. The CDR3 totals 11 residues. CDR1 is DFQATT, CDR2 SNEGSKA, per germline (reference sequence).

This clone has a count of ten or more. The sequence runs out 3 residues before the end of the CDR3; the remainder is reconstructed from the germline J gene. The chain is built from TRBV11-3 and TRBJ2-7, with D possibly being TRBD1 (5 bases). The CDR3 is made up of 12 amino acids. The germline V gene encodes CDR1 SGHNT and CDR2 YENEEA. V lost 3 bases and J lost 4, with 7 bases in between. The covered CDR3 bases are TGTGCCAGCAGCTTCAGGGAATACGAG. This translates into CASSFREYE. The complete CDR3 reads CASSFREYEQYF.

This clone was counted at least ten times. The read finishes 3 residues shy of the CDR3 end, and the germline J gene is used to complete it. The gene calls are TRBV18 and TRBJ1-5, with no clear D. Looked up from germline, CDR1 is KGHSH and CDR2 is LQKENI. V gave up 3 bases and J gave up 1 base, with 7 bases separating them. The CDR3 length is 14 residues. The CDR3 loop reads CASSPRSSNQPQHF. Incomplete CDR3 DNA: TGTGCCAGCTCACCGAGGTCAAGCAATCAGCCC.

Many counts were recorded for this clone. The missing CDR3 end, 3 residues past where the read stops, is filled in from the germline J gene. The chain employs TRBV2 and TRBJ2-5; 7 bases match TRBD1. The germline V gene has CDR1 SNHLY and CDR2 FYNNEI. The J segment lost 3 bases and the V segment lost 4 bases, leaving 5 bases of the junction unmatched. The CDR3 is made up of 14 amino acids. CDR3 in amino acids: CASSGSTGEETQYF. CDR3 DNA, as far as it was read: TGTGCCAGCAGTGGGAGTACAGGGGAAGAGACC.

This clone was seen more than once but under ten times. The read terminates 3 residues before the CDR3 end, so the remaining end is supplied by the germline J gene. The J gene is TRBJ2-1, the V gene TRBV19; TRBD2 agrees at 12 bases. CDR1 and CDR2 from the germline V gene are LNHDA and SQIVND (reference sequence). The junction had 9 bases not matched to a gene; V was cut back by 9 bases and J by 3 bases. This CDR3 is built from 16 residues. Incomplete CDR3 DNA: TGTGCCAGCGGGGCCCCGACTAGCGGGAGCTACAATGAG. It is translated as CASGAPTSGSYNE. The CDR3 in its entirety is CASGAPTSGSYNEQFF.

The table lists this clone with many counts. Sequencing ends 3 residues short of the CDR3 end; the germline J gene provides the rest. This sequence joins TRBV6-4 and TRBJ2-3, with TRBD1 as a possible D gene (7 bases). Germline CDR1 is MRHNA and CDR2 is SNTAGT. V lost 2 bases to trimming and J lost 6 bases, with 15 bases between them. This CDR3 is built from 15 residues. The DNA read from the CDR3 is TGTGCCAGCAGTGACGGCGGGGCAGGGGGGGATACG. Protein: CASSDGGAGGDT. The complete CDR3 sequence is CASSDGGAGGDTQYF.

The sample holds many counts of this clone. The read ends 3 residues before the CDR3 terminus; that terminus is restored from the germline J gene. J is TRBJ1-5 and V is TRBV19; the D gene is possibly TRBD1 (5 bases). This CDR3 comprises 15 residues. Germline V gene lookup returns CDR1 LNHDA and CDR2 SQIVND (reference sequence). Trimming left V 6 bases short and J 7 bases short, with 19 bases between. The CDR3 protein is CASSSPTGGKQPQHF. CDR3 DNA (partial): TGTGCCAGTAGCTCCCCCACCGGGGGGAAACAGCCC.

This clone was seen at least ten times. The read is 3 residues too short to cover the CDR3 end, so that end is filled in from the germline J gene. The genes are TRBV5-6 and TRBJ1-5; no clear D gene. CDR1 is SGHDT and CDR2 is YYEEEE in the germline V gene. The CDR3 extends over 12 amino acids. V lost 1 base and J lost 6, with 5 bases in between. The CDR3 sequence: CASSLRLQPQHF. CDR3 DNA, as far as it was read: TGTGCCAGCAGCTTGAGGCTTCAGCCC.

This clone has a count of ten or more. The read is 3 residues too short to cover the CDR3 end, so that end is filled in from the germline J gene. The rearrangement links TRBV20-1 to TRBJ1-3, with D perhaps matching TRBD1 (6 bases). CDR3 length: 17 residues. Per germline, CDR1 DFQATT and CDR2 SNEGSKA (reference sequence). Trimming took 1 base from V and 0 from J, leaving 16 bases between them. The sequenced CDR3 bases are TGCAGTGCTAGAGGGGGTCCACAGGGCTACTCTGGAAACACC. Translating it yields CSARGGPQGYSGNT. The CDR3 in its entirety is CSARGGPQGYSGNTIYF.

Many counts were recorded for this clone. The read ends 3 residues before the CDR3 terminus; that terminus is restored from the germline J gene. The chain couples TRBV20-1 to TRBJ2-1, with 7 bases aligning to TRBD1. The CDR3 has 14 residues. The germline gives CDR1 DFQATT, CDR2 SNEGSKA (reference sequence). The sequenced part of the CDR3 DNA is TGCAGGGGCCCCAGGGGGACAAATTACAATGAG. Protein: CRGPRGTNYNE. The whole CDR3 sequence reads CRGPRGTNYNEQFF.